Listed below are T cell receptor beta chains from one sample, sequenced in a study of blood T cell repertoires in COVID-19. Profiling relied on immunoSEQ multiplex PCR, and the TCRdb table lists in-frame clones only, not all of them. Altogether some 340,000 clones are present, roughly four fifths being singletons, with the ten largest covering approximately 5%. Material for sequencing was PBMCs or T cells enriched from blood (not recorded which). The receptors come from a woman aged 50 to 60 who had recovered from COVID-19. The CDR3 runs from the conserved cysteine through the conserved F or W. Fields, in order: J gene, V gene, clone size, D gene, CDR3 protein, CDR3 DNA. D genes are given only for firm matches. The size field is filled for only some rows; it gives once, few, many or a size class.

TRBJ2-6,TRBV3-1/TRBV3-2,-,-,CASSQVRTGEANVLTF,TGTGCCAGCAGCCAAGTGCGCACGGGGGAGGCCAACGTCCTGACTTTC
TRBJ1-5,TRBV27,-,TRBD1,CASSSWTRQGNQPQHF,TGTGCCAGCAGTTCGTGGACCAGACAGGGAAATCAGCCCCAGCATTTT
TRBJ1-2,TRBV12-3/TRBV12-4,-,TRBD1,CASTLDRDYGYTF,TGTGCCAGCACCCTGGACAGGGACTATGGCTACACCTTC
TRBJ1-4,TRBV5-6,-,-,CASSLAPGGVEEKLFF,TGTGCCAGCAGCCTCGCCCCTGGAGGGGTAGAGGAAAAACTGTTTTTT
TRBJ2-7,TRBV5-6,-,-,CASSTNRVAYEQYF,TGTGCCAGCAGCACCAACAGGGTCGCCTACGAGCAGTACTTC
TRBJ1-2,TRBV3-1/TRBV3-2,-,-,CASSQAGGYGYTF,TGTGCCAGCAGCCAAGCAGGAGGCTATGGCTACACCTTC
TRBJ2-7,TRBV4-2,-,TRBD1,CASSGAGGADEQYF,TGTGCCAGCAGCGGGGCAGGGGGCGCCGACGAGCAGTACTTC
TRBJ1-1,TRBV6-1,-,-,CASSEERGRDVYTEAFF,TGTGCCAGCAGTGAGGAACGTGGCAGGGATGTGTACACTGAAGCTTTCTTT
TRBJ2-7,TRBV6-2/TRBV6-3,-,-,CASTPGSSYEQYF,TGTGCCAGCACCCCGGGCAGCTCCTACGAGCAGTACTTC
TRBJ1-5,TRBV2,-,-,CASSAGMWEGNQPQHF,TGTGCCAGCAGCGCAGGGATGTGGGAGGGCAATCAGCCCCAGCATTTT
TRBJ2-3,TRBV5-1,-,TRBD1,CASSFMGQGARGTDTQYF,TGCGCCAGCAGCTTTATGGGACAGGGGGCTCGAGGCACAGATACGCAGTATTTT
TRBJ2-2,TRBV11-3,-,TRBD2,CASKTSGHGELFF,TGTGCCAGTAAGACTAGCGGTCACGGGGAGCTGTTTTTT
TRBJ1-2,TRBV19,-,-,CASSMEGTGNYGYTF,TGTGCCAGTAGTATGGAGGGGACGGGGAACTATGGCTACACCTTC
TRBJ1-1,TRBV11-2,once,TRBD1,CASSSDRLTEAFF,TGTGCCAGCAGCTCGGACAGGTTAACTGAAGCTTTCTTT
TRBJ2-2,TRBV28,-,-,CASSRLTGKTGELFF,TGTGCCAGCAGTCGACTTACAGGGAAAACCGGGGAGCTGTTTTTT
TRBJ2-5,TRBV12-3/TRBV12-4,once,-,CASALAQETQYF,TGTGCCAGTGCACTAGCCCAAGAGACCCAGTACTTC
TRBJ2-7,TRBV5-6,-,TRBD2,CASSPVPGLSYEQYF,TGTGCCAGCAGCCCGGTACCGGGACTATCCTACGAGCAGTACTTC
TRBJ1-4,TRBV28,-,-,CASTSGQGWGNEKLFF,TGTGCCAGCACGTCAGGGCAGGGGTGGGGTAATGAAAAACTGTTTTTT
TRBJ2-7,TRBV25-1,-,-,CASSEFGAPGEQYF,TGTGCCAGCAGTGAATTCGGAGCCCCGGGGGAGCAGTACTTC
TRBJ1-1,TRBV5-5,-,-,CASSLFQGTPFF,TGTGCCAGCAGCTTGTTTCAGGGAACCCCTTTCTTT
TRBJ1-1,TRBV5-1,-,-,CASSLDVGGNTEAFF,TGCGCCAGCAGCTTGGATGTCGGGGGGAACACTGAAGCTTTCTTT
TRBJ2-3,TRBV7-9,-,TRBD1,CASSPDGQGIADTQYF,TGTGCCAGCAGCCCAGATGGACAGGGAATAGCAGATACGCAGTATTTT
TRBJ1-1,TRBV28,-,-,CASSPLDTEAFF,TGTGCCAGCAGTCCCCTCGACACTGAAGCTTTCTTT
TRBJ2-4,TRBV3-1/TRBV3-2,-,-,CASSQWFGRGVGENIQYF,TGTGCCAGCAGCCAATGGTTTGGCCGGGGAGTTGGGGAAAACATTCAGTACTTC
TRBJ2-5,TRBV2,-,-,CASSDGSGETQYF,TGTGCCAGCAGTGACGGGTCGGGAGAGACCCAGTACTTC
TRBJ1-3,TRBV27,-,-,CASSFTGLGNTIYF,TGTGCCAGCAGTTTTACGGGGTTGGGAAACACCATATATTTT
TRBJ1-1,TRBV7-8,-,-,CASSLSAEAFF,TGTGCCAGCAGTCTGAGTGCTGAAGCTTTCTTT
TRBJ2-2,TRBV7-2,-,-,CASSYPRRADVTGELFF,TGTGCCAGCAGCTACCCCCGGCGGGCGGACGTCACCGGGGAGCTGTTTTTT
TRBJ1-5,TRBV2,few,-,CASRIVGGQGQPQHF,TGTGCCAGCAGAATTGTCGGGGGGCAAGGGCAGCCCCAGCATTTT
TRBJ2-1,TRBV14,-,-,CASSPYSGFFEQFF,TGTGCCAGCAGCCCGTATTCAGGGTTTTTCGAGCAGTTCTTC
TRBJ2-1,TRBV5-4,-,-,CASSLDAGTNYNEQFF,TGTGCCAGCAGCTTGGATGCAGGAACCAACTACAATGAGCAGTTCTTC
TRBJ2-2,TRBV27,few,TRBD2,CASRAGSGRTGELFF,TGTGCCAGCAGGGCGGGTAGCGGGAGGACCGGGGAGCTGTTTTTT
TRBJ1-1,TRBV4-3,-,-,CASSQDRNTEAFF,TGCGCCAGCAGCCAGGACAGGAACACTGAAGCTTTCTTT
TRBJ1-4,TRBV6-5,few,-,CASMGGAATNEKLFF,TGTGCCAGCATGGGGGGGGCCGCAACTAATGAAAAACTGTTTTTT
TRBJ1-1,TRBV30,-,-,CAWGLWNTEAFF,TGTGCCTGGGGCCTATGGAACACTGAAGCTTTCTTT
TRBJ1-2,TRBV4-2,-,-,CASSQDHSERDWDGYTF,TGTGCCAGCAGCCAAGATCATTCGGAGAGGGACTGGGATGGCTACACCTTC
TRBJ2-7,TRBV19,once,TRBD1,CASSPRGQGTTYEQYF,TGTGCCAGTAGCCCCAGGGGACAGGGGACAACCTACGAGCAGTACTTC
TRBJ1-3,TRBV7-9,-,TRBD1,CASSLARGPTRNTIYF,TGTGCCAGCAGCTTAGCGAGGGGGCCAACCCGAAACACCATATATTTT
TRBJ1-1,TRBV11-3,-,-,CASSFGRGRNTEAFF,TGTGCCAGCAGCTTTGGACGGGGGAGGAACACTGAAGCTTTCTTT
TRBJ1-1,TRBV19,-,-,CASSRGRGMEAFF,TGTGCCAGTAGTAGAGGGAGGGGAATGGAAGCTTTCTTT
TRBJ1-1,TRBV5-1,-,TRBD1,CASSPGDRGFPLGTNTEAFF,TGCGCCAGCAGCCCCGGGGACAGGGGGTTCCCCTTGGGGACGAACACTGAAGCTTTCTTT
TRBJ1-2,TRBV29-1,-,-,CSVSRGDYGYTF,TGCAGCGTTTCCAGGGGAGACTATGGCTACACCTTC
TRBJ1-1,TRBV29-1,few,TRBD1,CSVRDSLNTEAFF,TGCAGCGTCCGGGACAGTCTGAACACTGAAGCTTTCTTT
TRBJ1-1,TRBV4-2,-,-,CASSQGEKNTEAFF,TGTGCCAGCAGCCAAGGTGAGAAGAACACTGAAGCTTTCTTT
TRBJ1-5,TRBV7-2,-,-,CASSLDSVQGSQPQHF,TGTGCCAGCAGCTTAGATTCTGTGCAGGGGAGTCAGCCCCAGCATTTT
TRBJ1-2,TRBV28,-,-,CASKFRGGREGYTF,TGTGCCAGCAAGTTTAGGGGGGGGCGAGAGGGCTACACCTTC
TRBJ2-7,TRBV4-2,-,TRBD1,CASSPDRGPIYEQYF,TGTGCCAGCAGCCCGGACAGGGGACCGATTTACGAGCAGTACTTC
TRBJ1-4,TRBV7-2,-,TRBD1,CASSLDRQGGEKLFF,TGTGCCAGCAGCTTAGATCGACAGGGTGGAGAAAAACTGTTTTTT
TRBJ1-2,TRBV29-1,-,-,CSVKNRVGYTF,TGCAGCGTTAAAAACAGGGTTGGCTACACCTTC
TRBJ2-7,TRBV6-2/TRBV6-3,-,-,CASSRTSYEQYF,TGTGCCAGCAGCCGCACTAGTTACGAGCAGTACTTC
TRBJ1-4,TRBV5-8,-,TRBD1,CASSQKQGSATNEKLFF,TGTGCCAGCAGCCAAAAACAGGGGAGTGCAACTAATGAAAAACTGTTTTTT
TRBJ1-2,TRBV20-1,-,-,CSASLLDYGYTF,TGCAGTGCTAGTCTCCTAGACTATGGCTACACCTTC
TRBJ2-7,TRBV15,-,TRBD1,CATGPTGGMSYEQYF,TGTGCCACCGGACCTACAGGGGGGATGTCTTACGAGCAGTACTTC
TRBJ2-5,TRBV2,-,-,CASSEWVNYGQETQYF,TGTGCCAGCAGTGAGTGGGTCAACTACGGACAAGAGACCCAGTACTTC
TRBJ2-6,TRBV19,few,-,CASRRSTGANVLTF,TGTGCCAGTAGGAGAAGTACTGGGGCCAACGTCCTGACTTTC
TRBJ1-1,TRBV6-5,-,-,CASIRQALNTEAFF,TGTGCCAGCATACGGCAGGCCTTGAACACTGAAGCTTTCTTT
TRBJ2-3,TRBV20-1,once,TRBD1,CSASWGTGTGAPDTQYF,TGCAGTGCTAGTTGGGGAACAGGGACAGGGGCCCCTGATACGCAGTATTTT